Described below is a single T cell receptor beta chain sequence and its context. TCRdb's copy holds only in-frame clones and misses some; the assay was immunoSEQ multiplex PCR. The sample includes 53,000 or so clones, over 65% of them seen just once. V gave up 4 bases and J gave up 0 bases; unmatched junction bases: 0. CDR1 and CDR2 (germline): MDHEN, SYDVKM. The CDR3 totals 14 residues. This entry belongs to a study of OX40 agonist ivuxolimab in advanced cancers. The receptor comes from an adult with an advanced solid tumor such as melanoma, head and neck, liver or kidney cancer. The gene calls are TRBV28 and TRBJ1-3, with TRBD1 identical over 7 bases. Sequencing used CD4+ or CD8+ T cells sorted from blood, obtained in a trial of the OX40 agonist ivuxolimab. CDR3 loop: CASSSGGSGNTIYF. The DNA of the CDR3 is TGTGCCAGCAGTTCAGGGGGCTCTGGAAACACCATATATTTT.